The T cell receptor beta chain under discussion was sequenced for a study of blood T cell repertoires in COVID-19 (dated by TCRdb to between 2020 and 2021). In the study overall: Collaborator samples came from the United States, Italy and Spain and covered acute and convalescent phases of COVID-19. The prospective study material was composed of cDNA or gDNA derived from T cells, B-cell-depleted T cells, or PBMCs. Deeply sampled blood TCRbeta repertoires from subjects exposed to, actively infected with, or recovered from COVID-19 were included in the dataset. The repertoires were released in a freely available public database intended as a resource for research on the immune response to SARS-CoV-2. Samples were obtained from the ongoing ImmuneRACE study (first 160 participants) and from about 1,300 subjects provided by 6 global collaborators. The sample metadata nearly always contained a de-identified subject ID, COVID-19 status, age in years and sex. Where HLA class I and class II types were available, the types were taken from metadata supplied by the sample provider, not from assay-based typing.

At one collaborating source in Seattle, patients were enrolled during active infection and were followed longitudinally through the course of disease. The collaborating institutions used their own protocols to collect whole blood in K2EDTA tubes. For TCRbeta analysis, collaborators shipped samples in one of three forms: frozen whole blood, isolated PBMCs, or DNA extracted from either of those sample types. Spanning cysteine to phenylalanine, the CDR3 consists of 18 amino acids. Only the CDR3 portion is preserved as DNA: 54 bases, with reading frame beginning at the first base. From the germline V gene, CDR1 is KGHSH and CDR2 is LQKENI. V is pruned by 4 bases and J by 4 bases, leaving 11 bases of the junction without a gene match. The full study reports these points: The quantity of clinical and demographic metadata differed by source and by participant and was supplied without curation.

On this clone itself: Its antigen is still unknown. The sample holds no much larger clone one base away, and base qualities are not on file.

TCRbeta CDR3 regions were amplified from genomic DNA using the immunoSEQ Assay, a bias-controlled multiplex PCR. In the source study's methods: Within the assay, amplification of reference gene primers was used to estimate how many nucleated cells each sample contained. Sequence reads were collapsed and filtered to measure the absolute abundance of every unique TCRbeta CDR3 rearrangement. For each sample, productive Simpson clonality was calculated by taking the square root of Simpson's diversity index across productive rearrangements. TCRdb re-hosts the immuneACCESS table, in-frame sequences only. Its copies lack some clones; in the studies checked, an unresolved V gene accounts for under half of them, and the cause for the rest is not known. That table is the source of V, J and clone size, and D and trimming were worked out from the DNA. This sample comprises under 200,000 clones, approximately 86% of them detected only once. 0.55% to 0.6% of the sample belongs to the ten largest clones.

Sequencing used peripheral blood. The TCR was taken from a man between 60 and 75 years old with COVID-19, enrolled during active disease. This sequence uses TRBV18 and TRBJ2-3, with 13 bases matching TRBD2. The sequenced DNA: TGTGCCAGCTCACAACTCCAGACTAGCGGGAGGTCCCCAGATACGCAGTATTTT. Its product reads: CASSQLQTSGRSPDTQYF. The full variable domain, with segments outside the CDR3 supplied by the reference TRBV18 and TRBJ2-3 proteins, appears as NAGVMQNPRHLVRRRGQEARLRCSPMKGHSHVYWYRQLPEEGLKFMVYLQKENIIDESGMPKERFSAEFPKEGPSILRIQQVVRGDSAAYFCASSQLQTSGRSPDTQYFGPGTRLTVL.